One and the same sample provided the 8 T cell receptor beta chains below, sequenced in a study of shared clonotypes between healthy human individuals. Terminally differentiated effector memory CD45RA+ cells were left out of the naive CD8 fraction, which was CD45RO-negative and positively selected for CCR7. Using immunoSEQ multiplex PCR, the repertoire was profiled, and TCRdb retains in-frame clones only, with some absent. The sample lists roughly 600,000 clones; about 98% were seen once. The source material was naive CD8+ T cells sorted from blood. All receptors come from a man younger than 45 in good health.

V and J are TRBV7-9 and TRBJ2-1, with 7 positions matching TRBD2. The CDR3 has 16 residues. Germline lookup yields CDR1 SEHNR and CDR2 FQNEAQ (reference sequence). J was trimmed by 0 bases and V by 3 bases; bases with no gene match: 5. CDR3 protein: CASSLLASGSYNEQFF. The CDR3 coding sequence is TGTGCCAGCAGCTTGCTGGCTAGCGGCTCCTACAATGAGCAGTTCTTC.

V is TRBV4-1 and J is TRBJ2-7; no reliable D call. Germline V gives CDR1 MGHRA, CDR2 YSYEKL. This CDR3 is built from 13 residues. Trimming took 1 base from V and 5 from J, leaving 9 bases between them. The DNA of the CDR3 is TGCGCCAGCAGCCAAGTAGCCGGGCACGAGCAGTACTTC. It specifies CASSQVAGHEQYF.

The V gene is TRBV7-9, the J gene TRBJ2-7, with D perhaps TRBD2 (6 bases). The CDR3 spans 15 residues. Per germline, CDR1 SEHNR and CDR2 FQNEAQ (reference sequence). V shed 3 bases and J shed 5 bases, with 17 bases lying between them. The CDR3 here is CASSFLGREIDEQYF. The CDR3 nucleotides read TGTGCCAGCAGCTTCCTTGGGCGGGAAATCGACGAGCAGTACTTC.

The chain combines TRBV6-6 with TRBJ2-3; 10 bases agree with TRBD2. The CDR3 is 16 residues long. Per the germline V gene, CDR1 is MNHNY and CDR2 is SVGAGI (reference sequence). The junction had 7 bases not matched to a gene; V was cut back by 7 bases and J by 0 bases. CDR3 region: CASTPGLAVSTDTQYF. As DNA, the CDR3 is TGTGCCAGCACCCCTGGACTAGCGGTCAGCACAGATACGCAGTATTTT.

This clone was seen only once. This rearrangement joins TRBV29-1 to TRBJ2-7; the match to TRBD2 covers 9 bases. The CDR3 loop spans 16 amino acids. Germline lookup yields CDR1 SQVTM and CDR2 ANQGSEA. V dropped 0 bases and J dropped 4; count of bases not matched to a gene: 10. The CDR3 here is CSVEDPKASGNYEQYF. The CDR3 DNA follows: TGCAGCGTTGAAGATCCGAAGGCTAGCGGGAATTACGAGCAGTACTTC.

V and J are TRBV7-6 and TRBJ1-1; 7 bases map to TRBD1. The trim removed 5 bases at V and 5 bases at J, leaving 17 bases unmatched. The V gene's germline CDR1 is SGHVS and CDR2 FNYEAQ. This CDR3 is 17 amino acids long. The CDR3 protein is CASSPQGGISPRTEAFF. The CDR3 DNA reads TGTGCCAGCAGCCCCCAGGGGGGGATTTCGCCGCGAACTGAAGCTTTCTTT.

The chain carries TRBV7-9 and TRBJ2-5, with D perhaps being TRBD1 or TRBD2 (5 bases each). The germline CDR1 and CDR2 sequences are SEHNR and FQNEAQ (reference sequence). V lost 6 bases, J lost 3 bases, and 20 bases lay in between. The CDR3 is made up of 16 amino acids. CDR3 in amino acids: CASSSPPGTFKETQYF. The CDR3 coding sequence is TGTGCCAGCAGTTCTCCCCCCGGGACGTTCAAAGAGACCCAGTACTTC.

This clone was observed once. V gene TRBV13 combines with J gene TRBJ2-7; no firm D call. CDR3 length: 15 residues. Germline lookup yields CDR1 PRHDT and CDR2 FYEKMQ (reference sequence). Trimming left V 6 bases short and J 0 bases short, with 15 bases between. For the CDR3, the DNA is TGTGCCAGCAGTTCAGGTAGTTACAGCTCCTACGAGCAGTACTTC. Translation: CASSSGSYSSYEQYF.